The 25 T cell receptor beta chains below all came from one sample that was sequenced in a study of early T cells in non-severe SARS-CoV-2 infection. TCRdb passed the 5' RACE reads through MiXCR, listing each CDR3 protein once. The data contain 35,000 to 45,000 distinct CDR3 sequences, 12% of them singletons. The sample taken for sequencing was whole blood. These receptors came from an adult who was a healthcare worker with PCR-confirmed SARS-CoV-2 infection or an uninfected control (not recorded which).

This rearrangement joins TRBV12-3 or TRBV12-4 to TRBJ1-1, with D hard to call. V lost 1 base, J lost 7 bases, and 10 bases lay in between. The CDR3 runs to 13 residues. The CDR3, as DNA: TGTGCCAGCAGTTTAGGGGGAATGAGTGAAGCTTTCTTT. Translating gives CASSLGGMSEAFF.

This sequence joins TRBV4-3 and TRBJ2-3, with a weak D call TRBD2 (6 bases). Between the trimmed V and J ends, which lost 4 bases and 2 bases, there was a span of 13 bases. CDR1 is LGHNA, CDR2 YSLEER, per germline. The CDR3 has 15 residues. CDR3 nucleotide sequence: TGCGCCAGCAGCCCTCAGCGGGTTAACACAGATACGCAGTATTTT. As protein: CASSPQRVNTDTQYF.

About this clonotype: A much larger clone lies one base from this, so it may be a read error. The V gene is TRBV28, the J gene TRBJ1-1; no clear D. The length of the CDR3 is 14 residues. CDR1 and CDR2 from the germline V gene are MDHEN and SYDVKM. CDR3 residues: CAGSFRPAVTEAFF. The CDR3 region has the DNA TGTGCCGGCAGTTTCCGTCCGGCGGTAACTGAAGCTTTCTTT. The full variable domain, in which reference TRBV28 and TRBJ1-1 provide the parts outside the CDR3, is DVKVTQSSRYLVKRTGEKVFLECVQDMDHENMFWYRQDPGLGLRLIYFSYDVKMKEKGDIPEGYSVSREKKERFSLILESASTNQTSMYLCAGSFRPAVTEAFFGQGTRLTVV.

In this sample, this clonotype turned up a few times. The CDR3 DNA reads as TGTGCCAGCAGCTTGACTAGCGGGGGCACAGATACGCAGTATTTT. As protein: CASSLTSGGTDTQYF. V usage is TRBV5-6 and J usage is TRBJ2-3; 10 bases are shared with TRBD2. V trimming: 1 base; J trimming: 1 base; junction bases outside the gene matches: 0. Germline CDR1 and CDR2: SGHDT and YYEEEE. There are 15 residues in the CDR3.

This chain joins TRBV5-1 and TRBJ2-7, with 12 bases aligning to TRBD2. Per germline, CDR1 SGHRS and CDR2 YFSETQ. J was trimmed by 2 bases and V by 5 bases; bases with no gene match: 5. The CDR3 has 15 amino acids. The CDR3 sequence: CASSQLAGGAYEQYF. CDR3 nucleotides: TGCGCCAGCAGTCAACTAGCGGGGGGCGCCTACGAGCAGTACTTC.

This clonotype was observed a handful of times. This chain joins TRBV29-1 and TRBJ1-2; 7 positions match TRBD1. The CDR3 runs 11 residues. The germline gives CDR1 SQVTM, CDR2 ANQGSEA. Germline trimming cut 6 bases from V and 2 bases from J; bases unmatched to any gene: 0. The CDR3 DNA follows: TGCAGCGTGACAGGGAACTATGGCTACACCTTC. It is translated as CSVTGNYGYTF.

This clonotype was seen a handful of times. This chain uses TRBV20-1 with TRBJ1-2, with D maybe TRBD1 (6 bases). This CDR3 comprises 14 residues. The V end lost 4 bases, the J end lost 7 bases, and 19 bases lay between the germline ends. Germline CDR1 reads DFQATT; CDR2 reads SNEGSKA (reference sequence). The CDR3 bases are TGCAGTGCTAAGCAGGGGCCCGCCCACGGTGGCTACACCTTC. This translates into CSAKQGPAHGGYTF.

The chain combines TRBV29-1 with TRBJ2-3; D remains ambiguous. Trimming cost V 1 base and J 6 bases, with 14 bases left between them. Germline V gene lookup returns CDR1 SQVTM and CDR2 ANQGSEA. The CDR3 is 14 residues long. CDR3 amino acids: CSVEVSLGDDTQYF. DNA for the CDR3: TGCAGCGTTGAAGTCTCCCTTGGGGATGATACGCAGTATTTT.

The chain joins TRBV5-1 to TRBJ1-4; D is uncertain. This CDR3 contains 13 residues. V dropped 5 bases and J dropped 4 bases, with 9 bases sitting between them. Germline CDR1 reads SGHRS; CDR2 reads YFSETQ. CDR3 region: CASRSDLNEKLFF. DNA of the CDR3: TGCGCCAGCAGATCGGACCTTAATGAAAAACTGTTTTTT.

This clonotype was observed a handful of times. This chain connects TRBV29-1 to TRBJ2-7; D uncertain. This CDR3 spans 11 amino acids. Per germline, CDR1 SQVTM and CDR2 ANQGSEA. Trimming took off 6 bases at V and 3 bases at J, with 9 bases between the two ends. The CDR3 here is CSVAMGYEQYF. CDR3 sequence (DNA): TGCAGCGTCGCCATGGGCTACGAGCAGTACTTC.

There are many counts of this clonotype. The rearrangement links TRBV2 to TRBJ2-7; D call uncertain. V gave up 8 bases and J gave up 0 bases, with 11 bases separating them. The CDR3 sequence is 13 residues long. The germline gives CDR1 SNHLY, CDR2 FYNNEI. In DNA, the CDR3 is TGTGCCAGCGGTCTCGACCCCTCCTACGAGCAGTACTTC. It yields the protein CASGLDPSYEQYF.

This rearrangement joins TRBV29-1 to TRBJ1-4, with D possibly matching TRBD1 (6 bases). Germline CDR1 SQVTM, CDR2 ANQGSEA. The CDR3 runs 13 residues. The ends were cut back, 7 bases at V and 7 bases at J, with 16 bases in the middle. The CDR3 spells CSGNRGAGEKLFF. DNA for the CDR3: TGCAGCGGGAATAGGGGGGCCGGTGAAAAACTGTTTTTT.

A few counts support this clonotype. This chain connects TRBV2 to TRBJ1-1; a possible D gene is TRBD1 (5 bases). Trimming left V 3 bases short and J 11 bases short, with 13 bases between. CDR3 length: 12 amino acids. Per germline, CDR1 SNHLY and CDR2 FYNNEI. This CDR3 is CASSEMQGEAFF. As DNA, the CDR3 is TGTGCCAGCAGTGAGATGCAGGGAGAGGCTTTCTTT.

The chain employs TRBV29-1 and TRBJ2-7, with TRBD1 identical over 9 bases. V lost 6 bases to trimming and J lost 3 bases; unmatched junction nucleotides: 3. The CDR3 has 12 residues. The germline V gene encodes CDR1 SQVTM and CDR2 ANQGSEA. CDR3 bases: TGCAGCGTCCGGGACAGGGTCTACGAGCAGTACTTC. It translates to CSVRDRVYEQYF.

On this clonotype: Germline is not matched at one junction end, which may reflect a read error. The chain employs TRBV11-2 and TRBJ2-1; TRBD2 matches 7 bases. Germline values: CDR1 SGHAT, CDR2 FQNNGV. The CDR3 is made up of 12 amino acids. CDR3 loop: CASSPRAGAPLF. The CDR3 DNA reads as TGTGCCAGCAGCCCCCGGGCGGGAGCCCCGCTCTTC. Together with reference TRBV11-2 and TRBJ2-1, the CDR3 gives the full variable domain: EAGVAQSPRYKIIEKRQSVAFWCNPISGHATLYWYQQILGQGPKLLIQFQNNGVVDDSQLPKDRFSAERLKGVDSTLKIQPAKLEDSAVYLCASSPRAGAPLFGPGTRLTVL.

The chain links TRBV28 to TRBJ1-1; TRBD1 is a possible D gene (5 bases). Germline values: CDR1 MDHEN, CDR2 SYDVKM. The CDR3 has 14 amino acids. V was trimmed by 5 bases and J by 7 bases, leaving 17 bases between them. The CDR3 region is CASSPRKGRNEAFF. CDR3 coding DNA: TGTGCCAGCAGTCCACGTAAGGGACGAAATGAAGCTTTCTTT. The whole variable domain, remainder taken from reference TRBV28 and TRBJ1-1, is DVKVTQSSRYLVKRTGEKVFLECVQDMDHENMFWYRQDPGLGLRLIYFSYDVKMKEKGDIPEGYSVSREKKERFSLILESASTNQTSMYLCASSPRKGRNEAFFGQGTRLTVV.

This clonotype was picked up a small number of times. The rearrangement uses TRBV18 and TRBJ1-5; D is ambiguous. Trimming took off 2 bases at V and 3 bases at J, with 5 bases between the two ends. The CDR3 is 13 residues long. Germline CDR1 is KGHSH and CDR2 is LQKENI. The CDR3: CASSPTTNQPQHF. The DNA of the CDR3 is TGTGCCAGCTCACCAACAACCAATCAGCCCCAGCATTTT.

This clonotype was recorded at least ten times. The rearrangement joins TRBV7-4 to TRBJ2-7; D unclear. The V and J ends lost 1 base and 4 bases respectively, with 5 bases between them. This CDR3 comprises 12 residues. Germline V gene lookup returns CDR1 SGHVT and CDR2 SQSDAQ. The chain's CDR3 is CASSLVGYEQYF. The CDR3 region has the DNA TGTGCCAGCAGCTTAGTGGGGTACGAGCAGTACTTC.

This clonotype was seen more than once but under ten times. CDR3 sequence: CASSSHLAGAGLRDNEQFF. The CDR3 DNA is TGTGCCAGCAGTTCCCATTTAGCGGGGGCCGGACTTCGGGACAATGAGCAGTTCTTC. This chain connects TRBV6-2 or TRBV6-3 to TRBJ2-1; 9 nucleotides line up with TRBD2. The CDR3 spans 19 residues. J gave up 5 bases and V 4 bases, and 18 bases lay outside the gene matches. Germline CDR1 reads MNHEY; CDR2 reads SVGEGT.

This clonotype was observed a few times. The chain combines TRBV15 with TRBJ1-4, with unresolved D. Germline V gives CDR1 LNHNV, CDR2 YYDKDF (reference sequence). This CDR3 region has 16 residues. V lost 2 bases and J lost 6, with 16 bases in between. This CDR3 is CATSRSAGRSYEKLFF. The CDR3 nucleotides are TGTGCCACCAGCAGATCCGCGGGTCGCAGCTATGAAAAACTGTTTTTT.

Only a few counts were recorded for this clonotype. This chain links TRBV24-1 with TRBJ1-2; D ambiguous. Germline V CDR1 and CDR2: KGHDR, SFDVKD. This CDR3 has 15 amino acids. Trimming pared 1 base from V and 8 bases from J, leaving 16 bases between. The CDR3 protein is CATSDFPEGKEGYTF. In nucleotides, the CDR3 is TGTGCCACCAGTGATTTCCCAGAGGGAAAGGAAGGCTACACCTTC.

CDR3 residues: CASSQESVAGGYNEQFF. The CDR3 DNA sequence: TGCGCCAGCAGCCAAGAGTCTGTAGCGGGGGGCTACAATGAGCAGTTCTTC. The V call is TRBV4-1, the J call TRBJ2-1, with 10 nucleotides matching TRBD2. This CDR3 has 17 amino acids. CDR1 and CDR2 from the germline V gene are MGHRA and YSYEKL. The J segment lost 3 bases and the V segment lost 0 bases, leaving 5 bases of the junction unmatched.

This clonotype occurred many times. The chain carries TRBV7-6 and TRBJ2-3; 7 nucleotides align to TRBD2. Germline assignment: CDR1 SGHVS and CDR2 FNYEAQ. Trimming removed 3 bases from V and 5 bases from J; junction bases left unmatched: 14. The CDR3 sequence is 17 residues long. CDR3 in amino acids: CASSFPMERDLIDTQYF. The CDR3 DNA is TGTGCCAGCAGCTTCCCCATGGAGCGGGATTTGATAGATACGCAGTATTTT.

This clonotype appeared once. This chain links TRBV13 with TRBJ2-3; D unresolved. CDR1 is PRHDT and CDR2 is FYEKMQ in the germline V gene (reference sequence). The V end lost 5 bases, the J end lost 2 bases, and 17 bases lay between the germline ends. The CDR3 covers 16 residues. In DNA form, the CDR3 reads TGTGCCAGCAGCCTTCGTACCCTAGTGAACACAGATACGCAGTATTTT. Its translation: CASSLRTLVNTDTQYF.

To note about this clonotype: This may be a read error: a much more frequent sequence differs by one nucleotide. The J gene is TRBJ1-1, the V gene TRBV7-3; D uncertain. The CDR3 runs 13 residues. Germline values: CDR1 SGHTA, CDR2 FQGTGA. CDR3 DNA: TGTGCCAGCAGCTTCACCCGGAACAGTGAAGCTTTCTTT. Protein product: CASSFTRNSEAFF.